The next 19 T cell receptor beta chains were all read from a single sample in a study of monozygotic twins with inflammatory bowel disease. TCRdb reanalyzed the 5' RACE reads and collapses them to one entry per CDR3 protein, without DNA. This table lists fewer than 550,000 distinct CDR3 sequences. The sample was blood. The receptors derive from a human donor with ulcerative colitis or Crohn's disease, or a healthy co-twin of an affected twin (not recorded which).

This chain links TRBV11-2 with TRBJ2-2; TCRdb indicates TRBD2, and absent DNA this call remains unverified. Germline CDR1 SGHAT, CDR2 FQNNGV. There are 14 residues in the CDR3. The CDR3 protein is CASSLDGGAGELFF.

This chain links TRBV20-1 with TRBJ2-2. CDR1 and CDR2 from the germline V gene are DFQATT and SNEGSKA (reference sequence). The CDR3 contains 12 residues. The CDR3 protein is CSARGRTGELFF.

J is TRBJ1-1 and V is TRBV5-4; the TCRdb call, TRBD1, lacks DNA for checking. The V gene's germline CDR1 is SGHNT and CDR2 YYREEE (reference sequence). This CDR3 is 16 amino acids long. The CDR3 here is CASSSRQVLMNTEAFF.

The rearrangement joins TRBV19 to TRBJ2-1; TCRdb outputs TRBD1, but without DNA this stays unchecked. Germline loops: CDR1 LNHDA, CDR2 SQIVND (reference sequence). The CDR3 sequence is 15 residues long. The chain's CDR3 is CASSIGRGSVNEQFF.

The rearrangement links TRBV29-1 to TRBJ2-5; checking the TCRdb D call of TRBD1 is not possible without DNA. From germline, CDR1 is SQVTM and CDR2 ANQGSEA. The CDR3 is made up of 13 amino acids. CDR3 loop: CSVDFQGIGTQYF.

The rearrangement uses TRBV5-1 and TRBJ2-7; TCRdb gives TRBD1 as the D gene, but with no DNA this cannot be confirmed. Germline V gene sequence: CDR1 SGHRS, CDR2 YFSETQ. The CDR3 loop spans 12 amino acids. CDR3: CASIGGSGEQYF.

This chain uses TRBV3-1 with TRBJ2-6; as DNA is missing, the TRBD2 call by TCRdb cannot be tested. The V gene's germline CDR1 is LGHDT and CDR2 YNNKEL (reference sequence). The CDR3 has 16 amino acids. CDR3 residues: CASSQAGGAGGPVLTF.

The gene calls are TRBV28 and TRBJ2-1; there is no DNA to check the TCRdb D call of TRBD2. Per the germline V gene, CDR1 is MDHEN and CDR2 is SYDVKM. The CDR3 spans 14 residues. CDR3 region: CASSLGGRRDEQFF.

The chain couples TRBV28 to TRBJ1-4; TCRdb designates TRBD1, a call that cannot be tested without DNA. This CDR3 spans 16 amino acids. CDR1 and CDR2 (germline): MDHEN, SYDVKM. The CDR3 spells CASSRAPGGFNEKLFF.

The chain carries TRBV18 and TRBJ2-1; the TRBD1 assignment by TCRdb is unverifiable without DNA. This CDR3 is built from 17 residues. The germline CDR1 and CDR2 sequences are KGHSH and LQKENI. The CDR3 loop reads CASSPPKTGSSYNEQFF.

The CDR3 spells CASSLDGPSTEAFF. V gene TRBV11-2 combines with J gene TRBJ1-1. This CDR3 is 14 amino acids long. Looked up from germline, CDR1 is SGHAT and CDR2 is FQNNGV.

This chain uses TRBV29-1 with TRBJ1-1. The germline gives CDR1 SQVTM, CDR2 ANQGSEA. The CDR3 sequence is 14 residues long. The CDR3 loop is CSSAYTAKNTEAFF.

V usage is TRBV28 and J usage is TRBJ1-1; TCRdb designates TRBD1, a call that cannot be tested without DNA. The germline V gene encodes CDR1 MDHEN and CDR2 SYDVKM. The CDR3 has 14 residues. CDR3 sequence reads: CASSSGTGTREAFF. Looking up the rest from reference TRBV28 and TRBJ1-1 gives the full variable domain: DVKVTQSSRYLVKRTGEKVFLECVQDMDHENMFWYRQDPGLGLRLIYFSYDVKMKEKGDIPEGYSVSREKKERFSLILESASTNQTSMYLCASSSGTGTREAFFGQGTRLTVV.

This chain connects TRBV7-2 to TRBJ2-7; TCRdb selects TRBD1, and the lack of DNA leaves this call unchecked. Germline V gene data show CDR1 as SGHTA and CDR2 as FQGNSA. The CDR3 is made up of 15 amino acids. The CDR3 is CASSLGPGQGHGQYF.

This chain links TRBV7-2 with TRBJ2-7; the D call from TCRdb, TRBD1, cannot be confirmed without DNA. The CDR3 has 13 residues. Germline assignment: CDR1 SGHTA and CDR2 FQGNSA. CDR3 sequence reads: CASSLERGEEQYF.

The rearrangement uses TRBV18 and TRBJ1-6; without DNA, the TCRdb call of TRBD1 cannot be checked. The CDR3 totals 16 residues. Germline CDR1 and CDR2: KGHSH and LQKENI. The CDR3 loop reads CASSLADSGGGSPLHF.

V gene TRBV12-3 or TRBV12-4 combines with J gene TRBJ1-1; TCRdb proposes TRBD1, but this gene call is untestable without DNA. The CDR3 is made up of 14 amino acids. The CDR3 sequence is CASTWTGPNTEAFF.

The chain couples TRBV18 to TRBJ2-2. This CDR3 is built from 16 residues. CDR1 and CDR2 from the germline V gene are KGHSH and LQKENI. The CDR3 sequence: CASSPFPQANTGELFF. The complete variable domain, with remaining parts taken from reference TRBV18 and TRBJ2-2, reads NAGVMQNPRHLVRRRGQEARLRCSPMKGHSHVYWYRQLPEEGLKFMVYLQKENIIDESGMPKERFSAEFPKEGPSILRIQQVVRGDSAAYFCASSPFPQANTGELFFGEGSRLTVL.

This sequence joins TRBV29-1 and TRBJ1-1; the TCRdb D gene call, TRBD1, has no DNA to confirm it. In germline, CDR1 is SQVTM, CDR2 ANQGSEA. CDR3 length: 14 amino acids. CDR3 in amino acids: CSVGVRAGTTEAFF. The full variable domain, in which reference TRBV29-1 and TRBJ1-1 provide the parts outside the CDR3, is SAVISQKPSRDICQRGTSLTIQCQVDSQVTMMFWYRQQPGQSLTLIATANQGSEATYESGFVIDKFPISRPNLTFSTLTVSNMSPEDSSIYLCSVGVRAGTTEAFFGQGTRLTVV.